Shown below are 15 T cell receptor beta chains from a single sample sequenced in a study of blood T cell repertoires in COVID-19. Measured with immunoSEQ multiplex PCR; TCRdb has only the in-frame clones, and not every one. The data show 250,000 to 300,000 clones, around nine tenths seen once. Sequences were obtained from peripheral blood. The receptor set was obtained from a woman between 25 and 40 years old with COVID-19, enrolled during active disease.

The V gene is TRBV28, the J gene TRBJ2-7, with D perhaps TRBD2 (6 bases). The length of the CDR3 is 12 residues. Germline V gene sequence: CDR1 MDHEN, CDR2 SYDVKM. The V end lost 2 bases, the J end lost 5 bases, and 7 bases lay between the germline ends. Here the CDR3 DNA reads TGTGCCAGCAGTTTACGGGGGAACGAGCAGTACTTC. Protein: CASSLRGNEQYF.

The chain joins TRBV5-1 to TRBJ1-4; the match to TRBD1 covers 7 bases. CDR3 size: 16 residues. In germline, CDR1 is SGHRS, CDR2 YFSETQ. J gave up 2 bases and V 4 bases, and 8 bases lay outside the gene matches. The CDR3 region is CASSPGQLATNEKLFF. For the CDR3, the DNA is TGCGCCAGCAGCCCGGGACAGCTAGCGACTAATGAAAAACTGTTTTTT.

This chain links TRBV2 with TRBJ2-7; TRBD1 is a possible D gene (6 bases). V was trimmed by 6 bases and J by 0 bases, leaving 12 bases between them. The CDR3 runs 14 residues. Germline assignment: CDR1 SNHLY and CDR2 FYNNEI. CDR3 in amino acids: CASRKDRSSYEQYF. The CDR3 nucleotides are TGTGCCAGCAGAAAGGACAGAAGCTCCTACGAGCAGTACTTC.

CDR3 DNA: TGTGCCAGCAGCCAAGCAGGGACCGGACAGTTAAATCAGCCCCAGCATTTT. It encodes CASSQAGTGQLNQPQHF. The J gene is TRBJ1-5, the V gene TRBV3-1 (or the pseudogene TRBV3-2), with D perhaps TRBD1 (6 bases). V lost 1 base and J lost 4, with 17 bases in between. The length of the CDR3 is 17 residues. The germline gives CDR1 LGHDT, CDR2 YNNKEL (reference sequence).

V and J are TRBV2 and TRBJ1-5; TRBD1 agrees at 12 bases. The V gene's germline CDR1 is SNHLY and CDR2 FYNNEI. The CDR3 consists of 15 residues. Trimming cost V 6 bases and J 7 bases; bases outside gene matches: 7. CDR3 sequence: CASSRDRGPHQPQHF. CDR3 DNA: TGTGCCAGCAGCCGGGACAGGGGGCCCCACCAGCCCCAGCATTTT.

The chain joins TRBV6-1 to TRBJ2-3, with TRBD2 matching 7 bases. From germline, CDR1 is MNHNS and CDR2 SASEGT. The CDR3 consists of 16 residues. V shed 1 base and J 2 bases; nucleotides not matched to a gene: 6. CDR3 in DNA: TGTGCCAGCAGTGAAGAGGAAGCGGGAACCACAGATACGCAGTATTTT. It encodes CASSEEEAGTTDTQYF.

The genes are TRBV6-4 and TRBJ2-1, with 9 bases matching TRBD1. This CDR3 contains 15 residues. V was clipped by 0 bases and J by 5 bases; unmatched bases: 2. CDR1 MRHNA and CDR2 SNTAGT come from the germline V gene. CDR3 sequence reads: CASSDSTGGDNEQFF. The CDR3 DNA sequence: TGTGCCAGCAGTGACTCGACAGGGGGGGACAATGAGCAGTTCTTC.

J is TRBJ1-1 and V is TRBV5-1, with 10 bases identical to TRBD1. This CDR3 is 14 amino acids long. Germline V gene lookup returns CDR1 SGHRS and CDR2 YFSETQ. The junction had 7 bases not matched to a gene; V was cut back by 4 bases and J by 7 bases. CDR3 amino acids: CASSRGQGDIEAFF. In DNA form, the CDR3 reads TGCGCCAGCAGCCGAGGACAGGGGGATATTGAAGCTTTCTTT.

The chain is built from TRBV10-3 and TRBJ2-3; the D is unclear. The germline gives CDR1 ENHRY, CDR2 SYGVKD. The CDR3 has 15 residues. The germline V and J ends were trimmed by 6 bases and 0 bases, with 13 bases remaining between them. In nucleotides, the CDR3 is TGTGCCATCAGGGGCCTAACAGCTAGCACAGATACGCAGTATTTT. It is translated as CAIRGLTASTDTQYF.

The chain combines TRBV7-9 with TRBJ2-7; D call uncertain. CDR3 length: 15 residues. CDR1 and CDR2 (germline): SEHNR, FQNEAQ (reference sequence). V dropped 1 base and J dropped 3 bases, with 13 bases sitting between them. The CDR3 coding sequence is TGTGCCAGCAGCTTAGATGGGCTCAGAAGCTACGAGCAGTACTTC. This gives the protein CASSLDGLRSYEQYF.

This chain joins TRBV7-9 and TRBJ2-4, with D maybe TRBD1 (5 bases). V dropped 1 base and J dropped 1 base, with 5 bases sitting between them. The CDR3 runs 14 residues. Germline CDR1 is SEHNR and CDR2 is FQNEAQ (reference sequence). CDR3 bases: TGTGCCAGCAGCTTAGGACAGGCCAAAAACATTCAGTACTTC. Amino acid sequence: CASSLGQAKNIQYF.

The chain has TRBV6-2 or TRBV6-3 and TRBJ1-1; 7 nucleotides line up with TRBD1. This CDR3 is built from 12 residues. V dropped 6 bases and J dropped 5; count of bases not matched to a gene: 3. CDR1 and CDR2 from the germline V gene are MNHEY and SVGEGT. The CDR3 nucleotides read TGTGCCAGCAGCAGGGGGGGGACTGAAGCTTTCTTT. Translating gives CASSRGGTEAFF.

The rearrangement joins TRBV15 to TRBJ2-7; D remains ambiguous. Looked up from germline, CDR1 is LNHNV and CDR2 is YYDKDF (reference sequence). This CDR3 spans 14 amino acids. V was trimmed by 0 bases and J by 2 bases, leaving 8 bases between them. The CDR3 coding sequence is TGTGCCACCAGCAGAGACCGGGTGGCCTACGAGCAGTACTTC. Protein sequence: CATSRDRVAYEQYF.

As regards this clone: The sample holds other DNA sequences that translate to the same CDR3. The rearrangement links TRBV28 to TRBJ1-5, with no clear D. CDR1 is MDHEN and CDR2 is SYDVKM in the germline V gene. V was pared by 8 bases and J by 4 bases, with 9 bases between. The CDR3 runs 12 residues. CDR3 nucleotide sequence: TGTGCCAGCTCCCCTGTGAATCAGCCCCAGCATTTT. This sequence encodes CASSPVNQPQHF. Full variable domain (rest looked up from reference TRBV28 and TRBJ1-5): DVKVTQSSRYLVKRTGEKVFLECVQDMDHENMFWYRQDPGLGLRLIYFSYDVKMKEKGDIPEGYSVSREKKERFSLILESASTNQTSMYLCASSPVNQPQHFGDGTRLSIL.

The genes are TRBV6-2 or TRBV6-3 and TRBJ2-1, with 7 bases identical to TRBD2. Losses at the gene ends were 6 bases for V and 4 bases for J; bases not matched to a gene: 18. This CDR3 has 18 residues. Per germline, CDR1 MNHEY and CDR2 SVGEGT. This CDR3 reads CASSPASVGLTSYNEQFF. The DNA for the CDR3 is TGTGCCAGCAGCCCCGCGTCCGTGGGACTAACCTCATACAATGAGCAGTTCTTC.